This T cell receptor beta chain was retrieved from a study of CD8 T cells in seronegative destructive rheumatoid arthritis (dated by TCRdb to the early 2020s). A note on the overall study: Biological drugs were being received by seven of the eight CND-RA patients at the time of sampling. Peripheral CD8+ TCRbeta repertoires were compared between CCP-negative destructive rheumatoid arthritis (CND-RA) patients and newly diagnosed seropositive RA, seronegative RA and healthy controls. Comparison cohorts of seropositive RA, seronegative RA and healthy controls came from an earlier published TCRbeta dataset rather than new sequencing. General study outcomes and caveats: The study acknowledged the small size of the CND-RA cohort as a limitation. With age adjusted for, CD8+ TCRbeta repertoires in CND-RA patients appeared less diverse and more clonal than repertoires in other RA subtypes. Because diagnostic samples were lacking, the TCR repertoire differences may partly reflect years of poor disease control rather than having been present at onset. CND-RA repertoires showed more CMV-reactive and fewer influenza A-reactive CD8+ TCRbeta sequences than controls and other RA subtypes. Across the 100,000 or so clonotypes tested, no public clonotype enrichment was retained after Benjamini-Hochberg correction. CND-RA patients appeared to carry a distinct set of enriched public clonotypes, which the authors read as support for a separate disease subset.

The CDR3, from cysteine to phenylalanine, totals 15 residues. Of all the DNA, just the CDR3 is kept, 45 bases in frame from base 1. V and J are trimmed by 8 bases and 6 bases, and the gene matches miss 12 bases of the junction. Per the germline V gene, MDHEN is the CDR1 and SYDVKM is the CDR2. CND-RA patients were negative for the clinical CCP2 antibody test, and joint destruction progressed despite active therapy. Every CND-RA patient showed typical joint destruction in the wrists and ankles and had failed conventional anti-rheumatic therapy. CND-RA patients were sampled not at diagnosis but after long disease histories, which in several cases spanned decades. Approximately 50 millilitres of EDTA-anticoagulated peripheral blood were collected from each patient. Density gradient separation with Ficoll-Paque PLUS was used to isolate peripheral blood mononuclear cells. Using AutoMACS magnetic bead positive selection, CD8+ cells were isolated from either fresh or cryopreserved PBMCs, and flow cytometry was used to check purity. Genomic DNA was extracted using Nucleospin Tissue or Tissue XS kits and then quantified on a Qubit 2.0 fluorometer.

With regard to this clone: Its antigen is not yet known. No much larger clone is present one base from it, and per-base qualities are unavailable.

TCRbeta sequencing used genomic DNA from CD8+ cells, following the manufacturer's instructions. A genomics technology centre in Finland ran the TCRbeta sequencing, which was done with the immunoSEQ assay. On the authors' methods: Clonotype tables produced by the immunoSEQ preprocessing pipeline were converted into VDJtools format, and non-productive clonotypes were filtered out. Samples below 10,000 reads were excluded and the rest subsampled to 10,000 reads; most of the eight CND-RA samples passed. Using the VDJtools CalcDiversityStats function on data subsampled to 10,000 reads, the Shannon-Wiener, Simpson and clonality indices were calculated. Non-singleton TCRbeta clonotypes were hard-matched, with no mismatches allowed, against VDJdb to infer antigen specificity. Clusters with potentially shared antigen targets were formed by grouping CDR3 sequences that differed by one amino acid (Hamming distance 1). After groups were resampled to six samples, public clonotypes were tested for group enrichment with one-sided Fisher's exact tests, and this procedure was repeated ten times. Sourced from immuneACCESS, this table was stored by TCRdb with only in-frame sequences that have V and J called. A share of the clones is absent; for the studies checked, an unresolved V gene accounts for under half, and the remainder has no known explanation. V and J calls and clone size are those listed in that table; D and trimming were worked out from the DNA. In all, the sample holds over 10,000 clones, and 75% to 90% of those were seen once. Jointly, the top ten make up 25% to 30% of the sample.

What was sequenced was CD8+ T cells from blood. This clonotype was sampled from a woman aged 30 to 49 with seronegative destructive rheumatoid arthritis. The chain employs TRBV28 and TRBJ2-1; 8 junctional bases match TRBD2. The DNA sequence reads TGTGCCAGCCTTCCCGGGGGGGAGGCTTCCAATGAGCAGTTCTTC. This is translated as CASLPGGEASNEQFF.